Listed below are T cell receptor beta chains from one sample, sequenced in a study of shared clonotypes between healthy human individuals. The data were produced by immunoSEQ multiplex PCR, yet TCRdb's version contains in-frame clones alone and is incomplete. The table has fewer than 550,000 clones, 75% to 80% seen once. Sequencing was carried out using PBMCs. These receptors were taken from a woman aged 40 to 50 in good health. Some clones in this sample may be carry-over from other donors' samples. The CDR3 runs from the conserved cysteine through the conserved F or W. A D gene is named only where the DNA matches it firmly. Size values are once, few and many counts, or a class for expanded clones, and some rows have none.

clone_size	j_call	d_call	v_call	cdr3_aa	cdr3_nt
few	TRBJ2-3	TRBD2	TRBV7-2	CASSLFIAGGTSGDTQYF	TGTGCCAGCAGCTTATTCATAGCGGGAGGGACTTCGGGAGATACGCAGTATTTT
.	TRBJ2-5	TRBD2	TRBV28	CASGPGPGRAGETQYF	TGTGCCAGCGGGCCAGGTCCGGGACGAGCGGGGGAGACCCAGTACTTC
.	TRBJ2-1	.	TRBV5-6	CASSLYGGVRNEQFF	TGTGCCAGCAGCTTGTATGGCGGAGTACGGAATGAGCAGTTCTTC
few	TRBJ2-1	TRBD2	TRBV2	CASSVASGRGEQFF	TGTGCCAGCAGTGTCGCTAGCGGGAGGGGTGAGCAGTTCTTC
.	TRBJ1-3	TRBD1	TRBV7-2	CASSSGTGGNTIYF	TGTGCCAGCAGCTCGGGGACAGGGGGAAACACCATATATTTT
few	TRBJ2-4	TRBD1	TRBV18	CASSGTGASFDIQYF	TGTGCCAGCTCTGGGACAGGGGCTAGTTTCGACATTCAGTACTTC
.	TRBJ2-7	TRBD1	TRBV6-5	CASSSAGGTYEQYF	TGTGCCAGCAGTTCAGCAGGGGGAACCTACGAGCAGTACTTC
.	TRBJ2-5	.	TRBV7-7	CASSLSAGRQTQYF	TGTGCCAGCAGCCTCTCGGCGGGTAGGCAGACCCAGTACTTC
.	TRBJ1-2	TRBD1	TRBV6-5	CASSTGTGVGYTF	TGTGCCAGCAGCACCGGGACAGGGGTGGGCTACACCTTC
once	TRBJ1-1	TRBD1	TRBV6-5	CASSSQDRGLTEAFF	TGTGCCAGCAGTTCCCAGGACAGGGGGCTTACTGAAGCTTTCTTT
.	TRBJ2-2	.	TRBV9	CASSVTAAANTGELFF	TGTGCCAGCAGCGTAACAGCGGCAGCGAACACCGGGGAGCTGTTTTTT
.	TRBJ2-1	.	TRBV18	CASSPGNYNEQFF	TGTGCCAGCTCACCAGGCAACTACAATGAGCAGTTCTTC
.	TRBJ2-3	TRBD1	TRBV2	CASSRDRGTDTQYF	TGTGCCAGCAGCCGGGACAGGGGGACAGATACGCAGTATTTT
.	TRBJ2-1	TRBD2	TRBV5-1	CASSLVSGGSGSPEQFF	TGCGCCAGCAGCTTGGTTTCGGGGGGTAGCGGGAGTCCTGAGCAGTTCTTC
.	TRBJ2-7	TRBD2	TRBV6-6	CASSRRLAPTYEQYF	TGTGCCAGCAGTCGACGACTAGCGCCGACCTACGAGCAGTACTTC
.	TRBJ2-7	TRBD2	TRBV7-8	CASSLEGSGRARRNYEQYF	TGTGCCAGCAGCTTAGAGGGTAGCGGGAGGGCCCGAAGGAACTACGAGCAGTACTTC
.	TRBJ1-4	TRBD1	TRBV5-6	CASSLAGAGGDEKLFF	TGTGCCAGCAGCTTGGCCGGGGCAGGGGGCGATGAAAAACTGTTTTTT
many	TRBJ2-5	.	TRBV14	CASSTLGVPTETQYF	TGTGCCAGCAGCACCCTCGGGGTTCCCACAGAGACCCAGTACTTC
.	TRBJ2-5	.	TRBV7-7	CASSLQEGETQYF	TGTGCTAGCAGCCTGCAGGAGGGTGAGACCCAGTACTTC
.	TRBJ2-7	TRBD2	TRBV28	CASSLFGLAKYF	TGTGCCAGCAGTTTATTCGGACTAGCAAAGTACTTC
.	TRBJ2-5	.	TRBV7-2	CASSPPPGGWETQYF	TGTGCCAGCAGCCCCCCCCCAGGGGGGTGGGAGACCCAGTACTTC
.	TRBJ2-1	.	TRBV5-1	CASSVDVNEQFF	TGCGCCAGCAGCGTCGACGTCAATGAGCAGTTCTTC
.	TRBJ1-2	.	TRBV25-1	CASSELGGLYGYTF	TGTGCCAGCAGTGAACTCGGGGGGCTCTATGGCTACACCTTC
.	TRBJ2-7	TRBD2	TRBV7-9	CASSFQAGVPSYEQYF	TGTGCCAGCAGCTTTCAGGCGGGAGTCCCCTCCTACGAGCAGTACTTC
.	TRBJ2-1	.	TRBV11-2	CASSLVDEQFF	TGTGCCAGCAGCTTAGTCGATGAGCAGTTCTTC
.	TRBJ2-5	.	TRBV9	CASSVGRSQETQYF	TGTGCCAGCAGCGTAGGGAGGAGTCAAGAGACCCAGTACTTC
.	TRBJ2-1	TRBD2	TRBV7-2	CASSLDGTSEHNEQFF	TGTGCCAGCAGCCTAGACGGGACTAGCGAGCACAATGAGCAGTTCTTC
.	TRBJ2-3	TRBD2	TRBV29-1	CSVVLGLAGDTQYF	TGCAGCGTCGTCCTGGGACTAGCGGGAGATACGCAGTATTTT
.	TRBJ1-2	TRBD1	TRBV6-4	CASSPGTGAPNYGYTF	TGTGCCAGCAGCCCCGGGACAGGGGCCCCTAACTATGGCTACACCTTC
many	TRBJ2-5	TRBD1	TRBV7-8	CASSARQGQETQYF	TGTGCCAGCAGCGCCCGACAGGGCCAAGAGACCCAGTACTTC
few	TRBJ2-2	TRBD1	TRBV18	CASSPQEGGGSGELFF	TGTGCCAGCTCACCACAAGAAGGGGGCGGTTCCGGGGAGCTGTTTTTT
.	TRBJ2-2	.	TRBV28	CASRTDWRTGELFF	TGTGCCAGCAGGACGGACTGGCGGACCGGGGAGCTGTTTTTT
.	TRBJ2-5	TRBD2	TRBV28	CASSPGLAGGPQTQYF	TGTGCCAGCAGTCCCGGACTAGCGGGAGGGCCTCAGACCCAGTACTTC
many	TRBJ1-3	.	TRBV6-6	CASSSLDGSGNTIYF	TGTGCCAGCAGTTCGTTGGACGGCTCTGGAAACACCATATATTTT
.	TRBJ2-2	.	TRBV7-3	CASSLWAGGLSNTGELFF	TGTGCCAGCAGCTTATGGGCTGGGGGTCTGTCGAACACCGGGGAGCTGTTTTTT
.	TRBJ2-7	TRBD1	TRBV30	CAWSGTGGLRYEQYF	TGTGCCTGGAGTGGGACAGGGGGATTAAGGTACGAGCAGTACTTC
.	TRBJ2-2	TRBD2	TRBV7-3	CASSQTSGRVNTGELFF	TGTGCCAGCAGCCAGACTAGCGGGAGAGTGAACACCGGGGAGCTGTTTTTT
.	TRBJ2-7	.	TRBV4-1	CASSPAPNYEQYF	TGCGCCAGCAGCCCGGCTCCGAACTACGAGCAGTACTTC
few	TRBJ2-3	.	TRBV7-2	CASSLAAADTDTQYF	TGTGCCAGCAGCTTAGCGGCCGCCGACACAGATACGCAGTATTTT
.	TRBJ2-1	TRBD1	TRBV11-2	CASNKLQGAQGRDYNEQFF	TGTGCCAGCAACAAACTACAGGGGGCACAAGGGCGGGATTACAATGAGCAGTTCTTC
.	TRBJ1-2	TRBD1	TRBV10-3	CAIREQPGQGSLNGYTF	TGTGCCATCAGGGAGCAACCGGGACAGGGTTCGCTAAATGGCTACACCTTC
.	TRBJ2-2	.	TRBV4-2	CASRYGTPNTGELFF	TGTGCCAGCAGATACGGGACTCCGAACACCGGGGAGCTGTTTTTT